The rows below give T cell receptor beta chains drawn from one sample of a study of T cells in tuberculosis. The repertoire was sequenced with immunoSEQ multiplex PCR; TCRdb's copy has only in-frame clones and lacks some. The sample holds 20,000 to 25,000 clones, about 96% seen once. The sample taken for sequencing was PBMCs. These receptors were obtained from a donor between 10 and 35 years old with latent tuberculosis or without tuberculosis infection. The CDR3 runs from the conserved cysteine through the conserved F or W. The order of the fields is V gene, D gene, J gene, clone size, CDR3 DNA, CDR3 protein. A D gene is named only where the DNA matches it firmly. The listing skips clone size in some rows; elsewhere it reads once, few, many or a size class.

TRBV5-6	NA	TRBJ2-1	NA	TGTGCCAGCAGGCAAACAGGATACAATGAGCAGTTCTTC	CASRQTGYNEQFF
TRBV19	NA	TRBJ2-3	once	TGTGCCAGTGGAACCCGGGACAACACAGATACGCAGTATTTT	CASGTRDNTDTQYF
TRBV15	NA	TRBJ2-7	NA	TGTGCCACCAGCAGATACGCCCTGCGGGACGGGGTCTACGAGCAGTACTTC	CATSRYALRDGVYEQYF
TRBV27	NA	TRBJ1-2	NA	TGTGCCAGCAGCCGACATCTTTCAGGGGAGGGCTATGGCTACACCTTC	CASSRHLSGEGYGYTF
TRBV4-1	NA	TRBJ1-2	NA	TGCGCCAGCAGCCAAGGACAGTTCTATGGCTACACCTTC	CASSQGQFYGYTF
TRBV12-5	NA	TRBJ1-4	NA	TGTGCTAGTGGGGGGGGAGTTTATACTAATGAAAAACTGTTTTTT	CASGGGVYTNEKLFF
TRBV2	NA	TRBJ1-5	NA	TGTGCCAGCAGTGGCCGGGGGGCAGGACAGCCCCAGCATTTT	CASSGRGAGQPQHF
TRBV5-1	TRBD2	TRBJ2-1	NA	TGCGCCAGCAGCTGGACTAGCAGACTATACAATGAGCAGTTCTTC	CASSWTSRLYNEQFF
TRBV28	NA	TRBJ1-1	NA	TGTGCCAGCAGACCCTGGGGGGGGATGAACACTGAAGCTTTCTTT	CASRPWGGMNTEAFF
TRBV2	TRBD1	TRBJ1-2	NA	TGTGCCAGCAATTCGGACAGGGTAGTTGGGGGCTACACCTTC	CASNSDRVVGGYTF
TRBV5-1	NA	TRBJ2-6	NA	TGCGCCAGCAGCTTGGAATCCGGGGTCTCTGGGGCCAACGTCCTGACTTTC	CASSLESGVSGANVLTF
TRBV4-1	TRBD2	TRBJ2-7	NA	TGCGCCAGCAGCCGACTGGGACTAGCGGAGTCCTACGAGCAGTACTTC	CASSRLGLAESYEQYF
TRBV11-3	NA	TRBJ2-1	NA	TGTGCCAGCAGCTTAGTCCGGTCCTACAATGAGCAGTTCTTC	CASSLVRSYNEQFF
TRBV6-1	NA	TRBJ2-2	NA	TGTGCCAGCAGAGGAATAGGGGACACCGGGGAGCTGTTTTTT	CASRGIGDTGELFF
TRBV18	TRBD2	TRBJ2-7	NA	TGTGCCAGTTTAGCGGGAACTAAGGCCGAGCAGTACTTC	CASLAGTKAEQYF
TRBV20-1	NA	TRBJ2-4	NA	TGCAGTGCTGGGGAGCGAAACATTCAGTACTTC	CSAGERNIQYF
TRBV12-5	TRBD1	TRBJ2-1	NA	TGTGCTAGTGGTTTGGTAGGGCTCGGATGGACAGGTTTACTCGATGAGCAGTTCTTC	CASGLVGLGWTGLLDEQFF
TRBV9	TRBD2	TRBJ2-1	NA	TGTGCCAGCAGCGTAGCGGGGGGGGCACTACACAATGAGCAGTTCTTC	CASSVAGGALHNEQFF
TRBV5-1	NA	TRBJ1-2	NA	TGCGCCAGCAGCCCCTCACTGCTCCCTGAGGGCTACACCTTC	CASSPSLLPEGYTF
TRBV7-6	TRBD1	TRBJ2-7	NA	TGTGCCAGCAGCTTACGTCCGGACAGGAACTACGAGCAGTACTTC	CASSLRPDRNYEQYF
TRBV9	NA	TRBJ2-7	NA	TGTGCCAGCAGCGAAACCGGGACATACCCTAACGAGCAGTACTTC	CASSETGTYPNEQYF
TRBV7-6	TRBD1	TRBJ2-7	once	TGTGCCAGCAGCGATCAGGGACAGATATACGAGCAGTACTTC	CASSDQGQIYEQYF
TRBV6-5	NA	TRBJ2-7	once	TGTGCCAGCAGCTCAGACACCTACGAGCAGTACTTC	CASSSDTYEQYF
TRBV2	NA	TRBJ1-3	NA	TGTGCCAGCAGTGTTAGTCCGGGCTCTGGAAACACCATATATTTT	CASSVSPGSGNTIYF
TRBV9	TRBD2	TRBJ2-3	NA	TGTGCCAGCAGCGGCGGGGGGCAGGGCACAGATACGCAGTATTTT	CASSGGGQGTDTQYF
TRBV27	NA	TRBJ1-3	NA	TGTGCCAGCAGAGAGGGCTCTGGAAACACCATATATTTT	CASREGSGNTIYF
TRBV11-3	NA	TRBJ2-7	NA	TGTGCCAGCAGCCACCGTCCGGGCTACGAGCAGTACTTC	CASSHRPGYEQYF
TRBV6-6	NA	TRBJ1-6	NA	TGTGCCAGCAGTTCCCGAGGGAGTGAAGATTCACCCCTCCACTTT	CASSSRGSEDSPLHF
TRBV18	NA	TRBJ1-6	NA	TGTGCCAGCTCACCTACCGTAGAGACAGGAAATTCACCCCTCCACTTT	CASSPTVETGNSPLHF
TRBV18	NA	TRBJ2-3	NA	TGTGCCAGCTCACCACGTGACACTTCCACAGATACGCAGTATTTT	CASSPRDTSTDTQYF
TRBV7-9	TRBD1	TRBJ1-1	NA	TGTGCCAGCAGAATGACAGGGGTAAACACTGAAGCTTTCTTT	CASRMTGVNTEAFF
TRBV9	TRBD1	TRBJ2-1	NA	TGTGCCAGCAGCGTAGGGCAGGGGGCCTACAATGAGCAGTTCTTC	CASSVGQGAYNEQFF
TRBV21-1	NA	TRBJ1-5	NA	TGTGCCAGCAGCAAAGGCGCCCGGACTAATAGCAATCAGCCCCAGCATTTT	CASSKGARTNSNQPQHF
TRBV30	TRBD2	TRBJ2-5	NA	TGTGCCTGGAGTTTGACAGCGGGATCATCAGAGACCCAGTACTTC	CAWSLTAGSSETQYF
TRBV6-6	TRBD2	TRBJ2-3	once	TGTGCCAGCAGGGGACTAACAGATACGCAGTATTTT	CASRGLTDTQYF
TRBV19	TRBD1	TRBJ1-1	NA	TGTGCCAGTAACTCCAGGGGGCGCGCTGAAGCTTTCTTT	CASNSRGRAEAFF
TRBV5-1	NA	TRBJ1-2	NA	TGCGCCAGCAGCTTGGGACAGGAATTTTATGGCTACACCTTC	CASSLGQEFYGYTF
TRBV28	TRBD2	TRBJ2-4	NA	TGTGCCAGCAGCCAAACCCGACTAGCCACGCGGGACATTCAGTACTTC	CASSQTRLATRDIQYF
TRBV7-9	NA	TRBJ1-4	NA	TGTGCCAGCAGCGCTAGCACAACTAATGAAAAACTGTTTTTT	CASSASTTNEKLFF
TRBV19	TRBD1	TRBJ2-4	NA	TGTGCCAGTAGTATAGGGGCCGGGACAGGGTGGCCTCGTGCCAAAAACATTCAGTACTTC	CASSIGAGTGWPRAKNIQYF
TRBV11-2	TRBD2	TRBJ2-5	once	TGTGCCAGCAGCTTAACGGGGGGAAGTATCGGGGAGACCCAGTACTTC	CASSLTGGSIGETQYF